This T cell receptor beta chain came from a study of OX40 agonist ivuxolimab in advanced cancers. Some clones are missing from TCRdb's copy, which holds only in-frame ones; the method was immunoSEQ multiplex PCR. Here the sample spans 30,000 or so clones, 82% being singletons. On this clone itself: The sample contains more than one DNA sequence encoding this CDR3.

CDR1 is SGHTA and CDR2 is FQGNSA in the germline V gene. V gave up 6 bases and J gave up 2 bases; unmatched junction bases: 5. The CDR3 is 14 amino acids. The sequence was obtained from an adult with an advanced solid tumor such as melanoma, head and neck, liver or kidney cancer. The material sequenced was CD4+ or CD8+ T cells sorted from blood, taken in a trial of the OX40 agonist ivuxolimab. The chain couples TRBV7-2 to TRBJ2-5, with 8 bases identical to TRBD2. Here the CDR3 reads CASSFSGGQETQYF. CDR3 nucleotide sequence: TGTGCCAGCAGTTTCTCGGGAGGGCAAGAGACCCAGTACTTC.